The 10 T cell receptor beta chains in this list originate from one sample, sequenced in a study of T cells in Graves' hyperthyroidism and ophthalmopathy. Amplified TCR beta CDR3 regions derived from RNA transcripts. The TCR CDR3 first-round RT-PCR relied on the HTBI primer set. In TCRdb, the multiplex PCR reads were re-called with MiXCR into one record per CDR3 protein. The table lists fewer than 650,000 distinct CDR3 sequences, roughly 14% of them singletons, with 3.5% to 4.5% in the top ten. Sequenced material: blood. Every receptor here comes from a woman in her thirties or forties with Graves' ophthalmopathy.

This clonotype was counted many times. The chain couples TRBV19 to TRBJ2-5; no definite D call. V lost 3 bases, J lost 2 bases, and 7 bases lay in between. The CDR3 has 13 amino acids. Germline V gene lookup returns CDR1 LNHDA and CDR2 SQIVND (reference sequence). The CDR3 sequence is CASSMGRQETQYF. CDR3 nucleotides: TGTGCCAGTAGTATGGGCCGTCAAGAGACCCAGTACTTC.

This clonotype was recorded at least ten times. This chain uses TRBV7-2 with TRBJ1-3, with D hard to call. With 0 bases removed from V and 1 base from J, the gap between germline ends came to 7 bases. There are 15 residues in the CDR3. Germline V gene sequence: CDR1 SGHTA, CDR2 FQGNSA. The CDR3 bases are TGTGCCAGCAGCTTAGCTTCCTCGTCTGGAAACACCATATATTTT. Translated: CASSLASSSGNTIYF.

This clonotype turned up a few times. A read error is likely, as this CDR3 ends without the conserved phenylalanine or tryptophan. CDR3 sequence: CASRTGLAGEFGEQYL. CDR3 DNA sequence: TGTGCCAGCAGAACGGGACTAGCGGGAGAGTTCGGAGAGCAGTACCTC. The chain uses TRBV27 and TRBJ2-7; TRBD2 matches at 14 bases. Germline CDR1 and CDR2: MNHEY and SMNVEV (reference sequence). The CDR3 has 16 residues. The J segment lost 7 bases and the V segment lost 6 bases, leaving 11 bases of the junction unmatched.

This chain links TRBV5-5 with TRBJ2-7; maybe TRBD1 (6 bases). The germline V gene has CDR1 SGHKS and CDR2 YYEKEE (reference sequence). This CDR3 comprises 16 residues. V lost 2 bases to trimming and J lost 3 bases, with 18 bases between them. The CDR3 region is CASSLRGKQTVYEQYF. For the CDR3, the DNA is TGTGCCAGCAGCTTAAGGGGGAAGCAGACGGTCTACGAGCAGTACTTC.

This clonotype was detected many times. The V and J genes are TRBV2 and TRBJ2-2; D is perhaps TRBD1 (6 bases). The V end was cut by 7 bases, the J end by 3 bases, with 9 bases between. Germline CDR1 SNHLY, CDR2 FYNNEI. The length of the CDR3 is 13 residues. CDR3 protein: CASKAGDTGELFF. CDR3 nucleotide sequence: TGTGCCAGCAAGGCAGGGGACACCGGGGAGCTGTTTTTT.

In its sample, this clonotype was seen a few times. The CDR3 spells CASSLRGDENTEAFF. CDR3 DNA sequence: TGTGCCAGCAGCTTAAGAGGGGACGAGAACACTGAAGCTTTCTTT. V gene TRBV11-2 combines with J gene TRBJ1-1, with D possibly TRBD1 on 5 matching bases. The CDR3 consists of 15 residues. The germline CDR1 and CDR2 sequences are SGHAT and FQNNGV. Trimming stripped 2 bases from V and 1 base from J, with 11 bases between.

Many counts were recorded for this clonotype. The chain employs TRBV20-1 and TRBJ1-6; D not resolved. Trimming removed 5 bases from V and 0 bases from J, with 14 bases in between. The CDR3 covers 16 residues. Per the germline V gene, CDR1 is DFQATT and CDR2 is SNEGSKA (reference sequence). The CDR3: CSAETPHSSYNSPLHF. The DNA for the CDR3 is TGCAGTGCTGAGACACCCCATAGCTCCTATAATTCACCCCTCCACTTT.

This sequence joins TRBV12-3 or TRBV12-4 and TRBJ2-7, with TRBD1 matching 9 bases. With 6 bases clipped from V and 3 bases from J, the junction kept 9 bases outside the gene matches. This CDR3 has 15 amino acids. The CDR3 DNA reads as TGTGCCAGCAGGGCGTTTGGGACAGGGTTCTACGAGCAGTACTTC. Its translation: CASRAFGTGFYEQYF.

This clonotype was picked up many times. The chain is built from TRBV6-5 and TRBJ2-7; TRBD1 matches 7 bases. The junction had 4 bases not matched to a gene; V was cut back by 4 bases and J by 7 bases. Germline V gene data show CDR1 as MNHEY and CDR2 as SVGAGI. The CDR3 sequence is 12 residues long. The CDR3 region has the DNA TGTGCCAGCAGTTTCCTACAGGGGGAGCAGTACTTC. Its translation is CASSFLQGEQYF.

A few counts support this clonotype. V is TRBV6-1 and J is TRBJ2-3; D is undetermined. The CDR3 runs to 13 residues. Germline loops: CDR1 MNHNS, CDR2 SASEGT. V was cut by 5 bases and J by 4 bases, with 10 bases left in between. The CDR3 sequence is CASSLSIPDTQYF. CDR3 DNA: TGTGCCAGCAGTCTCTCTATCCCAGATACGCAGTATTTT.